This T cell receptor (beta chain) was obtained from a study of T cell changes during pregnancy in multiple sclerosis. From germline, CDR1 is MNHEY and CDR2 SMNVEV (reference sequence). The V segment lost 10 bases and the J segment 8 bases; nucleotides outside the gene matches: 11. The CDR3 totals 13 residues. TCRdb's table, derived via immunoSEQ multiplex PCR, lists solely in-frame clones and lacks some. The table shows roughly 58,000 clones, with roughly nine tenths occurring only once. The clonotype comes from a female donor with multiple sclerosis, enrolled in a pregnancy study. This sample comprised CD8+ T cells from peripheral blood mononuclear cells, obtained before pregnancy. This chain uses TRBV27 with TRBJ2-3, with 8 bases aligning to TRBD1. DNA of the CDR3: TGTGCCACCCTTAAACCAGGGGGCTTTACGCAGTATTTT. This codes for CATLKPGGFTQYF.